A single sample is the source of the 26 T cell receptor beta chains below, sequenced in a study of OX40 agonist ivuxolimab in advanced cancers. Data came from immunoSEQ multiplex PCR; TCRdb stores just in-frame clones and leaves some out. The sample lists 35,000 or so clones; around 90% were seen once. Source: CD4+ or CD8+ T cells sorted from blood, taken in a trial of the OX40 agonist ivuxolimab. These receptors came from an adult with an advanced solid tumor such as melanoma, head and neck, liver or kidney cancer.

V gene TRBV27 combines with J gene TRBJ2-1, with 7 bases identical to TRBD2. With 2 bases clipped from V and 0 bases from J, the junction kept 4 bases outside the gene matches. This CDR3 contains 16 residues. Germline V gives CDR1 MNHEY, CDR2 SMNVEV (reference sequence). The CDR3 DNA follows: TGTGCCAGCAGTTTAGTACTAGCGAGCTCCTACAATGAGCAGTTCTTC. Amino acid sequence: CASSLVLASSYNEQFF.

The chain couples TRBV19 to TRBJ2-1, with a possible D match to TRBD2 (5 bases). In germline, CDR1 is LNHDA, CDR2 SQIVND (reference sequence). The CDR3 runs to 12 residues. The DNA for the CDR3 is TGTGCAGGGAGTCGCGGACCCCATGAGCAGTTCTTC. Residues: CAGSRGPHEQFF.

CDR3 sequence reads: CASSLDRSHEQYF. CDR3 coding DNA: TGTGCCAGCAGCTTGGACAGGAGCCACGAGCAGTACTTC. The rearrangement uses TRBV7-9 and TRBJ2-5; 7 bases are a match to TRBD1. The end of the DNA is better explained by TRBJ2-7, so the J call may be wrong. The CDR3 contains 13 residues. CDR1 SEHNR and CDR2 FQNEAQ come from the germline V gene (reference sequence).

The rearrangement joins TRBV27 to TRBJ2-4, with D perhaps matching TRBD1 or TRBD2 (5 bases each). The CDR3 contains 14 residues. The V gene lost 3 bases and the J gene lost 2 bases, with 8 bases spanning the gap. Germline-derived CDR1 and CDR2 are MNHEY and SMNVEV (reference sequence). The CDR3 nucleotides are TGTGCCAGCAGTTTTGGGGACCCCAAAAACATTCAGTACTTC. Translating gives CASSFGDPKNIQYF.

The J gene is TRBJ2-5, the V gene TRBV5-8; 10 bases align to TRBD2. This CDR3 is built from 17 residues. With V trimmed by 0 bases and J by 2 bases, 7 bases remained unmatched. The germline V gene encodes CDR1 SGHTS and CDR2 YDEGEE. CDR3: CASSLGAAGGSQETQYF. CDR3 nucleotide sequence: TGTGCCAGCAGCTTGGGGGCAGCGGGAGGGTCACAAGAGACCCAGTACTTC.

This chain uses TRBV28 with TRBJ2-7; the match to TRBD2 covers 8 bases. V lost 2 bases and J lost 0; bases outside the gene matches: 3. The CDR3 loop spans 15 amino acids. The V gene's germline CDR1 is MDHEN and CDR2 SYDVKM. CDR3 sequence reads: CASSLAGGLSYEQYF. The CDR3 region has the DNA TGTGCCAGCAGTTTAGCGGGGGGCCTCTCCTACGAGCAGTACTTC.

This chain uses TRBV6-1 with TRBJ2-5, with TRBD1 matching over 9 bases. Trimming at V came to 4 bases and at J to 3 bases, leaving 9 bases not matched to a gene. This CDR3 is 16 amino acids long. From germline, CDR1 is MNHNS and CDR2 SASEGT. CDR3 amino acids: CASSATGGPGEETQYF. The CDR3 DNA is TGTGCCAGCAGTGCTACAGGGGGCCCAGGAGAAGAGACCCAGTACTTC.

The chain combines TRBV11-2 with TRBJ2-7, with D unclear. V was trimmed by 6 bases and J by 0 bases, leaving 15 bases between them. Germline V gives CDR1 SGHAT, CDR2 FQNNGV. This CDR3 is built from 15 residues. The CDR3, as DNA: TGTGCCAGCAGGCTCCCGGGCAGGAGCTCCTACGAGCAGTACTTC. As protein: CASRLPGRSSYEQYF.

This chain links TRBV14 with TRBJ2-7; D is perhaps TRBD1 (5 bases). The V gene's germline CDR1 is SGHDN and CDR2 FVKESK. CDR3 length equals 14 residues. Trimming removed 0 bases at V and 7 bases at J, with 13 bases between. Here the CDR3 DNA reads TGTGCCAGCAGCCAAGATCAAGGGGTTGGGGAGCAGTACTTC. Translated: CASSQDQGVGEQYF.

This chain joins TRBV5-6 and TRBJ2-1; TRBD2 is a possible D gene (6 bases). CDR1 and CDR2 from the germline V gene are SGHDT and YYEEEE. Between the trimmed V and J ends, which lost 4 bases and 4 bases, there was a span of 12 bases. The CDR3 covers 14 residues. In DNA, the CDR3 is TGTGCCAGCAGCCCAATTGGGGGGTACAATGAGCAGTTCTTC. Translation: CASSPIGGYNEQFF.

In the case of this clone: The junction and the germline gene differ at one end; a read error may be behind it. The V call is TRBV5-5, the J call TRBJ2-1; D might be TRBD1 (6 bases). The CDR3 is 15 residues long. Germline V CDR1 and CDR2: SGHKS, YYEKEE (reference sequence). CDR3: CANSLAHQGSNEQFF. Here the CDR3 DNA reads TGTGCCAACAGCTTGGCCCACCAGGGGTCCAATGAGCAGTTCTTC.

A word on this clone: One end of the junction is discordant with germline, which a read error may explain. J is TRBJ1-2 and V is TRBV5-6; no clear D. The CDR3 sequence is 13 residues long. Germline V CDR1 and CDR2: SGHDT, YYEEEE. CDR3 protein: CASTLWTNYGYTF. Written as DNA, the CDR3 is TGTGCCAGCACCTTGTGGACTAACTATGGCTACACCTTC.

The V call is TRBV27, the J call TRBJ1-1; 12 bases map to TRBD1. CDR1 is MNHEY, CDR2 SMNVEV, per germline (reference sequence). CDR3 length equals 14 residues. J lost 8 bases, V lost 2 bases, and 3 bases had no gene match. The CDR3 region is CASSLRDRGLEAFF. CDR3 coding DNA: TGTGCCAGCAGTTTACGGGACAGGGGGCTCGAAGCTTTCTTT.

The chain has TRBV9 and TRBJ2-2, with 7 bases identical to TRBD2. From germline, CDR1 is SGDLS and CDR2 YYNGEE. V was clipped by 2 bases and J by 3 bases; unmatched bases: 7. The CDR3 consists of 16 residues. The CDR3 nucleotides read TGTGCCAGCAGCGTCAGCCTAGCGGAGGACACCGGGGAGCTGTTTTTT. Its translation: CASSVSLAEDTGELFF.

This clone came up once. CDR3 sequence (DNA): TGTGCCAGTACTCATAGCGGGAGGCCTTACACCGGGGAGCTGTTTTTT. Translating it yields CASTHSGRPYTGELFF. The V and J genes are TRBV19 and TRBJ2-2; the match to TRBD2 covers 10 bases. J lost 3 bases, V lost 7 bases, and 8 bases had no gene match. Germline CDR1 LNHDA, CDR2 SQIVND (reference sequence). The CDR3 runs to 16 residues.

The chain's CDR3 is CASSWTSTNTGELFF. The CDR3 coding sequence is TGTGCCAGCAGTTGGACTAGCACGAACACCGGGGAGCTGTTTTTT. V usage is TRBV7-3 and J usage is TRBJ2-2, with 8 bases matching TRBD2. The J segment lost 0 bases and the V segment lost 6 bases, leaving 3 bases of the junction unmatched. CDR1 SGHTA and CDR2 FQGTGA come from the germline V gene. The CDR3 length is 15 residues.

V usage is TRBV11-2 and J usage is TRBJ1-5; maybe TRBD1 (6 bases). The CDR3 is 14 amino acids. Germline CDR1 and CDR2: SGHAT and FQNNGV. V lost 0 bases and J 7 bases, leaving 10 bases between the germline ends. CDR3 coding DNA: TGTGCCAGCAGCTTAGAAGGGGGGAACCAGCCCCAGCATTTT. Amino acid sequence: CASSLEGGNQPQHF. Filled out from reference TRBV11-2 and TRBJ1-5, the complete variable domain reads EAGVAQSPRYKIIEKRQSVAFWCNPISGHATLYWYQQILGQGPKLLIQFQNNGVVDDSQLPKDRFSAERLKGVDSTLKIQPAKLEDSAVYLCASSLEGGNQPQHFGDGTRLSIL.

J is TRBJ2-2 and V is TRBV7-3; 8 bases agree with TRBD1. V trimming: 5 bases; J trimming: 5 bases; junction bases outside the gene matches: 1. The CDR3 contains 13 residues. Germline V gene data show CDR1 as SGHTA and CDR2 as FQGTGA. The CDR3 DNA reads TGTGCCAGCAGCCAGGGGGCTACCGGGGAGCTGTTTTTT. As protein: CASSQGATGELFF.

This rearrangement joins TRBV25-1 to TRBJ1-4; no reliable D call. V was pared by 1 base and J by 7 bases, with 13 bases between. Germline V gene sequence: CDR1 MGHDK, CDR2 SYGVNS. This CDR3 has 15 amino acids. The CDR3 DNA reads TGTGCCAGCAGTGAATCCGGGCTACGAGGTGAAAAACTGTTTTTT. Translating gives CASSESGLRGEKLFF.

The genes are TRBV28 and TRBJ2-7; tentative D call: TRBD1 (6 bases). This CDR3 comprises 14 residues. Germline V gene data show CDR1 as MDHEN and CDR2 as SYDVKM. Trimming removed 3 bases at V and 9 bases at J, with 18 bases between. CDR3 sequence (DNA): TGTGCCAGCAGTTTGTCGGGACAAGGATTTTGGCAGTACTTC. It encodes CASSLSGQGFWQYF.

This clone was found once. This chain links TRBV5-1 with TRBJ2-7, with 8 bases that match TRBD2. V gave up 5 bases and J gave up 3 bases; unmatched junction bases: 7. Germline CDR1 is SGHRS and CDR2 is YFSETQ. The CDR3 is 14 amino acids. For the CDR3, the DNA is TGCGCCAGCAGATTAACGACTAGCGTCTACGAGCAGTACTTC. Amino acid sequence: CASRLTTSVYEQYF.

This sequence joins TRBV27 and TRBJ1-2; 7 nucleotides align to TRBD1. Germline lookup yields CDR1 MNHEY and CDR2 SMNVEV (reference sequence). The CDR3 is 13 amino acids. The junction had 6 bases not matched to a gene; V was cut back by 6 bases and J by 5 bases. CDR3 region: CASSPGQLYGYTF. DNA of the CDR3: TGTGCCAGCAGCCCGGGACAGCTATATGGCTACACCTTC.

The J gene is TRBJ2-1, the V gene TRBV9, with 9 bases that match TRBD2. V shed 2 bases, J shed 9 bases, and the junction held 12 bases outside the gene matches. The CDR3 runs to 16 residues. Germline V CDR1 and CDR2: SGDLS, YYNGEE. CDR3 DNA: TGTGCCAGCAGCGTTCGACTAGCGGACATCAGGGCTGAGCAGTTCTTC. Translation gives CASSVRLADIRAEQFF.

The CDR3 sequence: CASSQDRGGEQFF. CDR3 in DNA: TGTGCCAGCAGCCAAGATCGGGGCGGAGAGCAGTTCTTC. This chain joins TRBV4-2 and TRBJ2-1; D tentatively reads TRBD1 or TRBD2 (5 bases each). V was shortened by 0 bases and J by 10 bases, with 10 bases between the two germline ends. The CDR3 loop spans 13 amino acids. CDR1 is LGHNA, CDR2 YNFKEQ, per germline.

CDR3 sequence: CASSRRSSGSLYNEQFF. The CDR3 DNA reads TGTGCCAGCAGCCGTAGGTCCAGCGGGAGTCTTTACAATGAGCAGTTCTTC. The chain carries TRBV9 and TRBJ2-1, with 8 bases aligning to TRBD2. CDR3 length: 17 residues. Per the germline V gene, CDR1 is SGDLS and CDR2 is YYNGEE. V trimming: 4 bases; J trimming: 4 bases; junction bases outside the gene matches: 13.

The V and J genes are TRBV11-2 and TRBJ2-3; 9 bases map to TRBD2. The junction had 7 bases not matched to a gene; V was cut back by 5 bases and J by 1 base. Germline CDR1 SGHAT, CDR2 FQNNGV. CDR3 length: 16 amino acids. This chain's CDR3 is CASSPGTSPRTDTQYF. The CDR3 DNA follows: TGTGCCAGCAGCCCGGGGACTAGCCCTCGCACAGATACGCAGTATTTT.